This T cell receptor (beta chain) was recorded in a study of T-cell memory formation after mild COVID-19. One entry per CDR3 protein, called by TCRdb with MiXCR from the 5' RACE reads. The data show about 360,000 distinct CDR3 sequences, 13% seen once. Trimming at V came to 4 bases and at J to 6 bases, leaving 5 bases not matched to a gene. CDR1 and CDR2 from the germline V gene are SEHNR and FQNEAQ (reference sequence). The CDR3 length is 16 residues. This clonotype was detected a few times. The V and J genes are TRBV7-9 and TRBJ2-2; TRBD2 matches 13 bases. Sequenced sample: PBMCs or a T cell subset sorted from them (not recorded which). The sequence came from a man in his late teens or twenties who had mild COVID-19 (a few samples of this study predate the infection). Cell type and time point are not known. The CDR3 nucleotides are TGTGCCAGCAGCTACGGACTAGCGGGGGAAGCCGGGGAGCTGTTTTTT. Its translation: CASSYGLAGEAGELFF.